The 7 T cell receptor beta chains presented below share a single source sample, sequenced in a study of CD8 T cells in Susac syndrome. Reverse transcription of about 0.45 to 1 ug RNA was carried out with random hexamers. In TCRdb, the immunoSEQ multiplex PCR reads were re-called with MiXCR into one record per CDR3 protein. The sample contains a few hundred thousand distinct CDR3 sequences, around 95% of which appear only once. Sequencing was performed on CD4+ T cells from PBMCs. The source of these receptors is a human donor with multiple sclerosis.

The rearrangement links TRBV14 to TRBJ2-2; tentatively, D is TRBD1 (6 bases). V was shortened by 4 bases and J by 12 bases, with 21 bases between the two germline ends. From germline, CDR1 is SGHDN and CDR2 FVKESK. The CDR3 loop spans 15 amino acids. CDR3 in amino acids: CASSPPDRTFAKLFF. The CDR3 bases are TGTGCCAGCAGCCCACCGGACAGAACGTTTGCGAAGCTGTTTTTT.

The chain links TRBV29-1 to TRBJ2-3; 10 positions agree with TRBD2. V dropped 7 bases and J dropped 2; count of bases not matched to a gene: 9. The germline gives CDR1 SQVTM, CDR2 ANQGSEA. The CDR3 contains 15 residues. The CDR3 here is CSGRGLAAITDTQYF. CDR3 coding DNA: TGCAGCGGCCGAGGACTAGCGGCAATCACAGATACGCAGTATTTT.

The rearrangement uses TRBV29-1 and TRBJ1-4, with D possibly matching TRBD1 (6 bases). Germline V gene data show CDR1 as SQVTM and CDR2 as ANQGSEA. CDR3 length: 15 amino acids. Trimming took off 5 bases at V and 0 bases at J, with 13 bases between the two ends. Here the CDR3 DNA reads TGCAGCGTTTGGGGGGGCTATGCAACTAATGAAAAACTGTTTTTT. This sequence encodes CSVWGGYATNEKLFF.

This clonotype has just a few counts. J is TRBJ2-7 and V is TRBV12-3 or TRBV12-4; D not certain. CDR3 length equals 12 residues. With 5 bases removed from V and 3 bases from J, the gap between germline ends came to 8 bases. The CDR3: CASSVDIYEQYF. In DNA, the CDR3 is TGTGCCAGCAGTGTCGACATCTACGAGCAGTACTTC.

The rearrangement uses TRBV9 and TRBJ1-4, with D perhaps matching TRBD1 (6 bases). There are 15 residues in the CDR3. Germline V gives CDR1 SGDLS, CDR2 YYNGEE. Trimming took 0 bases from V and 8 from J, leaving 14 bases between them. The DNA for the CDR3 is TGTGCCAGCAGCGTAGGAGACAGGAAAGGCGAAAAACTGTTTTTT. Its protein is CASSVGDRKGEKLFF.

The chain employs TRBV29-1 and TRBJ2-5; TRBD1 might be the D (5 bases). The CDR3 covers 12 residues. The germline V and J ends were trimmed by 6 bases and 2 bases, with 10 bases remaining between them. Germline V CDR1 and CDR2: SQVTM, ANQGSEA. The chain's CDR3 is CSVDDRQETQYF. The CDR3 DNA follows: TGCAGCGTCGACGACAGACAAGAGACCCAGTACTTC.

The chain combines TRBV7-9 with TRBJ2-3; 9 bases are a match to TRBD1. J was trimmed by 6 bases and V by 7 bases; bases with no gene match: 8. The germline gives CDR1 SEHNR, CDR2 FQNEAQ (reference sequence). This CDR3 contains 14 residues. DNA of the CDR3: TGTGCCAGCAACACAGGGGGCCTCGGGGATACGCAGTATTTT. Its protein product is CASNTGGLGDTQYF.